This TCR beta chain was captured in a study of blood T cell repertoires in COVID-19. For the study at large: PBMCs, B-cell-depleted T cells, or T cells provided the cDNA or gDNA that made up the material.

Measured with immunoSEQ multiplex PCR; TCRdb has only the in-frame clones, and not every one. The sample lists about 160,000 clones, around 89% occurring once. The CDR3 extends over 14 amino acids. The germline V gene has CDR1 SGHAT and CDR2 FQNNGV. V was cut by 2 bases and J by 1 base, with 9 bases left in between. V is TRBV11-2 and J is TRBJ2-7, with D possibly being TRBD1 (5 bases). Sequencing used peripheral blood. The TCR originated in a man in his sixties with acute or convalescent COVID-19. CDR3 nucleotide sequence: TGTGCCAGCAGCTTATCCAGGGCGTCCTACGAGCAGTACTTC. Encoded protein: CASSLSRASYEQYF.